These 2 T cell receptor beta chains came from one sample sequenced in a study of control samples from healthy donors and cancer patients. Libraries were prepared by immunoSEQ multiplex PCR; TCRdb keeps only in-frame clonotypes and omits some of them. The sample yields tens of thousands of clones, approximately 95% seen once. The sample taken for sequencing was blood. All receptors derive from a woman in her thirties in good health.

The chain has TRBV5-1 and TRBJ2-7, with TRBD1 identical over 10 bases. Germline values: CDR1 SGHRS, CDR2 YFSETQ. J gave up 6 bases and V 2 bases, and 8 bases lay outside the gene matches. The CDR3 consists of 15 residues. The CDR3 sequence: CASSLETGGWGEQYF. The CDR3 region has the DNA TGCGCCAGCAGCTTAGAGACAGGGGGCTGGGGCGAGCAGTACTTC.

CDR3 residues: CASQRGGSEAFF. CDR3 coding DNA: TGTGCCAGCCAAAGGGGGGGATCTGAAGCTTTCTTT. The rearrangement joins TRBV27 to TRBJ1-1, with a possible D match to TRBD1 (6 bases). Germline CDR1 is MNHEY and CDR2 is SMNVEV (reference sequence). V was cut by 8 bases and J by 6 bases, with 13 bases left in between. This CDR3 comprises 12 residues.